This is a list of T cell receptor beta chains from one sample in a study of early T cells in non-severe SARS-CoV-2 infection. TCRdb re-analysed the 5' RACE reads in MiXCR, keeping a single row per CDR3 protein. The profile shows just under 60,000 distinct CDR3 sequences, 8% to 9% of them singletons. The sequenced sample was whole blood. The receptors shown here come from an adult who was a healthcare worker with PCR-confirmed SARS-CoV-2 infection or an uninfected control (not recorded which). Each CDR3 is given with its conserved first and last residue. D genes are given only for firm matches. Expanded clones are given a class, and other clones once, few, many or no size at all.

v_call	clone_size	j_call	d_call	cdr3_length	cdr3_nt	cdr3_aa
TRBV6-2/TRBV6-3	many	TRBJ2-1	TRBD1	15	TGTGCCAGCAGCGGTTTGGGACAGGGTAAAAATGAGCAGTTCTTC	CASSGLGQGKNEQFF
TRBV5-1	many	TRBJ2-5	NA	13	TGCGCCAGCAGCCTACCTGACCAAGAGACCCAGTACTTC	CASSLPDQETQYF
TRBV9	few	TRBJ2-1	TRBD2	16	TGTGCCAGCAGCGAAACCGGGACTAGCGGGACCCATGAGCAGTTCTTC	CASSETGTSGTHEQFF
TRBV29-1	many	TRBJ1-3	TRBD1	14	TGCAGCGCCGCACAGGGGAGAGCTGGAAACACCATATATTTT	CSAAQGRAGNTIYF
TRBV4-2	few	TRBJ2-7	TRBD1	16	TGTGCCAGCAGCCAAGATTCCGGGACAGGGTTTCTCGAGCAGTACTTC	CASSQDSGTGFLEQYF
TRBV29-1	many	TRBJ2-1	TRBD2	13	TGCAGCACCCGGGGGGGTGGCTACAATGAGCAGTTCTTC	CSTRGGGYNEQFF
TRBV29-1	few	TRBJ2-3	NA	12	TGCAGCGTTGTGCATGACACAGATACGCAGTATTTT	CSVVHDTDTQYF
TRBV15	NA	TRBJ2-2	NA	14	TGTGCCACCAGCAGAGAGGCGAACACCGGGGAGCTGTTTTTT	CATSREANTGELFF
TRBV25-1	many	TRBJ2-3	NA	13	TGTGCCAGCCTACGAGGCGGCACAGATACGCAGTATTTT	CASLRGGTDTQYF
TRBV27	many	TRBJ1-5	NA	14	TGTGCATCAAGGGTAGGACATAGCAATCAGCCCCAGCATTTT	CASRVGHSNQPQHF
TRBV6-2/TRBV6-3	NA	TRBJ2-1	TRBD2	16	TGTGCCAGCAAACTAGCGGGACCTACCTCCTACAATGAGCAGTTCTTC	CASKLAGPTSYNEQFF
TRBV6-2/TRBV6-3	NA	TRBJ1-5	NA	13	TGTGCCAGCAGCCACGAACAGGGTCAGCCCCAGCATTTT	CASSHEQGQPQHF
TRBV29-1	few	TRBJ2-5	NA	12	TGCAGCGTTGTGGCTATTCAAGAGACCCAGTACTTC	CSVVAIQETQYF
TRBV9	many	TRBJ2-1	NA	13	TGTGCCAGCAGCGGGATACCCGGGGATGAGCAGTTCTTC	CASSGIPGDEQFF
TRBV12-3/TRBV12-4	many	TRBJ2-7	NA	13	TGTGCCAGCAGTTTAGGTAGGGCTTACGAGCAGTACTTC	CASSLGRAYEQYF
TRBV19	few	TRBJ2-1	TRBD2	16	TGTGCCAGTAGTCCAGCGGGAGAAGGCTTTCGCTTTGAGCAGTTCTTC	CASSPAGEGFRFEQFF
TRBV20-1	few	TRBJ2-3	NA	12	TGCAGTGCTAGCGGGAGCACAGATACGCAGTATTTT	CSASGSTDTQYF
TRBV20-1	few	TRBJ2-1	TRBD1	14	TGCAGTGCTAAAGGGGCAGGGGGCCTAGATGAGCAGTTCTTC	CSAKGAGGLDEQFF
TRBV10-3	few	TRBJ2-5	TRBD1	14	TGTGCCATCAGTGGGGGGACAGGGAAAGAGACCCAGTACTTC	CAISGGTGKETQYF
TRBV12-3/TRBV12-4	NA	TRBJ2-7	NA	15	TGTGCCAGCAGTTTGATGCAGGGGAGCTCCTACGAGCAGTACTTC	CASSLMQGSSYEQYF
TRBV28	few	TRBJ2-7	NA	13	TGTGCCAGCAGTTTAGGCTACTCCTACGAGCAGTACTTC	CASSLGYSYEQYF
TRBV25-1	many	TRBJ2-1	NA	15	TGTGCCAGCAGTCCCCGCGGGAAGGGCTACAATGAGCAGTTCTTC	CASSPRGKGYNEQFF
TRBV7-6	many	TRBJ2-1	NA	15	TGTGCCAGCAGTTTCTCCCTGGCGGCTGGGGATGAGCAGTTCTTC	CASSFSLAAGDEQFF
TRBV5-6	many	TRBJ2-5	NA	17	TGTGCCAGCAACGACGCCAACAGGTTTACTTACGGGGAGACCCAGTACTTC	CASNDANRFTYGETQYF
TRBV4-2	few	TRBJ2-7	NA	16	TGTGCCAGCAGCCAAGATAGGGCAGGCCGCTCCTACGAGCAGTACTTC	CASSQDRAGRSYEQYF
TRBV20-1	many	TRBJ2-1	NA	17	TGCAGTGCTTCTGGCACCCCCCGGGAGAGCTCCTACAATGAGCAGTTCTTC	CSASGTPRESSYNEQFF
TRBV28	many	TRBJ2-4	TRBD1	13	TGTGCCAGCAGTTTAGACAGGGCAAACATTCAGTACTTC	CASSLDRANIQYF
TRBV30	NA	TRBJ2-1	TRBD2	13	TGTGCCAGCGGGACTAGCGGCTACAATGAGCAGTTCTTC	CASGTSGYNEQFF
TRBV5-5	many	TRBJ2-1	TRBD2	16	TGTGCCAGCAGCAAGGTAGCGGGAGTACAGGCGCATGAGCAGTTCTTC	CASSKVAGVQAHEQFF
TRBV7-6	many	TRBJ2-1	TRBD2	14	TGTGCCAGTCTTTGTCGCGGGGGGTACAATGAGCAGTTCTTC	CASLCRGGYNEQFF
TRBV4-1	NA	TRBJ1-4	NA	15	TGCGCCAGCAGCCAAGATCGGCAGGGGCGAGAAAAACTGTTTTTT	CASSQDRQGREKLFF
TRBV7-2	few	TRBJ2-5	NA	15	TGTGCCAGCAGCTTACGGGACGGACGACAAGAGACCCAGTACTTC	CASSLRDGRQETQYF